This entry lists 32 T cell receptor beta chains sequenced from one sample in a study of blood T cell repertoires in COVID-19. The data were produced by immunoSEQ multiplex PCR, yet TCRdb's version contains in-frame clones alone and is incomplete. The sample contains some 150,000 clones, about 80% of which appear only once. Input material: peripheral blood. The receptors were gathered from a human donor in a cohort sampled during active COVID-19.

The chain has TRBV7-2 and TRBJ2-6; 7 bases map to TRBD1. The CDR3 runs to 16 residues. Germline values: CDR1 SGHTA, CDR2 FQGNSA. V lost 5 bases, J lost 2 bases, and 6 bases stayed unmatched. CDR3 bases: TGTGCCAGCAGCCAGACTACAGGGGCTGGGGCCAACGTCCTGACTTTC. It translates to CASSQTTGAGANVLTF.

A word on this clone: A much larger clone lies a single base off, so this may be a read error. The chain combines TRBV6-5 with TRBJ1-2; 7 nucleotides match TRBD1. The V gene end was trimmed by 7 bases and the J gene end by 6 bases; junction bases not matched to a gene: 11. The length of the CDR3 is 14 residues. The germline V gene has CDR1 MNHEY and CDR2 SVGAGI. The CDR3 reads CASTGTEGANGYTF. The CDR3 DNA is TGTGCCAGCACCGGGACAGAGGGCGCGAATGGCTACACCTTC.

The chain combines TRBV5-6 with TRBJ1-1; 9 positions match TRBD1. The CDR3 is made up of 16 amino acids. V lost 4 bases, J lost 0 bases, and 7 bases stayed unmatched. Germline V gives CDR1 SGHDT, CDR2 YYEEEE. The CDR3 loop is CASSHRGLSLNTEAFF. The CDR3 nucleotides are TGTGCCAGCAGCCACAGGGGGCTCTCCCTGAACACTGAAGCTTTCTTT.

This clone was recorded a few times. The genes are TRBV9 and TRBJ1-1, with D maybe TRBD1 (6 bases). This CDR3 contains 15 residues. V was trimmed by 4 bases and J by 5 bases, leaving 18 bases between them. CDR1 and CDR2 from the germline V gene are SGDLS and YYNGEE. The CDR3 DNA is TGTGCCAGCAGCCGGGACGGACAAAGGGGGACTGAAGCTTTCTTT. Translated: CASSRDGQRGTEAFF.

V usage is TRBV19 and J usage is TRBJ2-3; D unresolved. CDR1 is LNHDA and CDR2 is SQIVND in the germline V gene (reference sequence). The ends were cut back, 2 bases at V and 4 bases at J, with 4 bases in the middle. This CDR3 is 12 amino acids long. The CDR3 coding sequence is TGTGCCAGTAGTATATTAGCAGATACGCAGTATTTT. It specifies CASSILADTQYF. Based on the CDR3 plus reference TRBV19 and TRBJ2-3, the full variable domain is DGGITQSPKYLFRKEGQNVTLSCEQNLNHDAMYWYRQDPGQGLRLIYYSQIVNDFQKGDIAEGYSVSREKKESFPLTVTSAQKNPTAFYLCASSILADTQYFGPGTRLTVL.

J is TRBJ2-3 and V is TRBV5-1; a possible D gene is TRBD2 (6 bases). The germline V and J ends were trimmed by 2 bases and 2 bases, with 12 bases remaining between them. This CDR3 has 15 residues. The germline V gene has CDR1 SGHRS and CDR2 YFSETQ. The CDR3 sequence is CASSFGGATTDTQYF. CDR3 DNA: TGCGCCAGCAGCTTTGGAGGGGCCACCACAGATACGCAGTATTTT.

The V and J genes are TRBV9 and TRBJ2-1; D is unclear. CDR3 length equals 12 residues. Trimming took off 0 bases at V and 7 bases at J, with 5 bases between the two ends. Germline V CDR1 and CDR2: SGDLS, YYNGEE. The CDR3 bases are TGTGCCAGCAGCGTAGAACGGAATGAGCAGTTCTTC. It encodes CASSVERNEQFF.

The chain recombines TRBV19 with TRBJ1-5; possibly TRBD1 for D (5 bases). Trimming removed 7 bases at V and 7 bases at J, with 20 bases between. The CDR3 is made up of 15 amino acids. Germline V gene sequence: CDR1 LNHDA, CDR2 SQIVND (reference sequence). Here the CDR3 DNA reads TGTGCCAGTACCACGAAAAGGGGTTCCTTACAGCCCCAGCATTTT. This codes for CASTTKRGSLQPQHF.

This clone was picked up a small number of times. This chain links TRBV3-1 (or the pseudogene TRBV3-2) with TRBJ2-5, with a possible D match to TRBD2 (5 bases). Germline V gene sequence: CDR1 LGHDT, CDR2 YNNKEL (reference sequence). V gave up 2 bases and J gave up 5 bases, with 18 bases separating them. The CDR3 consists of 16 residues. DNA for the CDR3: TGTGCCAGCAGCCAAAATCGGGCCAGCGGCATGGAGACCCAGTACTTC. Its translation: CASSQNRASGMETQYF.

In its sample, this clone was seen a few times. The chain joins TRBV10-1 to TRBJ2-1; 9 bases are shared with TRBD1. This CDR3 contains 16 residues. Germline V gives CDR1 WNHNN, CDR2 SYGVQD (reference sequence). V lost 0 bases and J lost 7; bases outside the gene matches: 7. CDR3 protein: CASSESVGQGSNEQFF. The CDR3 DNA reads TGCGCCAGCAGTGAGTCTGTAGGACAGGGGTCGAATGAGCAGTTCTTC.

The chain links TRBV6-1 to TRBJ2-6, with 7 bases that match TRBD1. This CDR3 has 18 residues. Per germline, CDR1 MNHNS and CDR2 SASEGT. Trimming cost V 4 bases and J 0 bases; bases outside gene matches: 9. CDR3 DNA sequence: TGTGCCAGCAGTGCACCGGGACAGCGACACTCTGGGGCCAACGTCCTGACTTTC. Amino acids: CASSAPGQRHSGANVLTF.

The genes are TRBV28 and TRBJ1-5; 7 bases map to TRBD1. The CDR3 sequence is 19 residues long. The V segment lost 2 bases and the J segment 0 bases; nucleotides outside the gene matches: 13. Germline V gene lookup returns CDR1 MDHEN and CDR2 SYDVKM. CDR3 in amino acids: CASSLDNPGTALSNQPQHF. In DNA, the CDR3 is TGTGCCAGCAGTTTAGATAATCCCGGGACAGCTCTTAGCAATCAGCCCCAGCATTTT.

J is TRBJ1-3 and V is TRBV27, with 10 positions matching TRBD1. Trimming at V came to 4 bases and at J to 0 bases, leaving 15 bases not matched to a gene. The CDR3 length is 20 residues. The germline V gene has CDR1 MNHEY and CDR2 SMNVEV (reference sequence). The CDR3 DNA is TGTGCCAGCAGTTCTTGGGGACAGGGGCCCTCTACGAGCTCTGGAAACACCATATATTTT. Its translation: CASSSWGQGPSTSSGNTIYF.

CDR3: CASSFPGQGRKNIQYF. CDR3 DNA sequence: TGTGCCAGTAGTTTCCCGGGACAGGGAAGGAAAAACATTCAGTACTTC. V is TRBV19 and J is TRBJ2-4, with 9 positions matching TRBD1. With V trimmed by 5 bases and J by 4 bases, 9 bases remained unmatched. This CDR3 is built from 16 residues. Germline V gene data show CDR1 as LNHDA and CDR2 as SQIVND (reference sequence).

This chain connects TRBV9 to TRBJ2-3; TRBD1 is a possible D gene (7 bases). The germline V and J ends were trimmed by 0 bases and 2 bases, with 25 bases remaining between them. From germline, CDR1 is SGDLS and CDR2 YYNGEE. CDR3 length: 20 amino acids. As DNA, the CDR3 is TGTGCCAGCAGCGTAGCTACACCTAGTTCGACAGGGAGGAACACAGATACGCAGTATTTT. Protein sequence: CASSVATPSSTGRNTDTQYF. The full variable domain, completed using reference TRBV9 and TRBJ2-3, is DSGVTQTPKHLITATGQRVTLRCSPRSGDLSVYWYQQSLDQGLQFLIQYYNGEERAKGNILERFSAQQFPDLHSELNLSSLELGDSALYFCASSVATPSSTGRNTDTQYFGPGTRLTVL.

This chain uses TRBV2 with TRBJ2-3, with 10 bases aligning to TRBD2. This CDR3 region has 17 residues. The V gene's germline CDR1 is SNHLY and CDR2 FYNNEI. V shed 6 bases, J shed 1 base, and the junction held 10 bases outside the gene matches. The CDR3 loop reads CASRRLAGVVGTDTQYF. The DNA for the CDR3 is TGTGCCAGCAGAAGGCTAGCGGGGGTTGTAGGCACAGATACGCAGTATTTT.

In DNA form, the CDR3 reads TGTGCCAGCAGCTTAATACGGGGGGAGCAGTTCTTC. The encoded protein is CASSLIRGEQFF. The chain uses TRBV7-3 and TRBJ2-1, with TRBD2 as a possible D gene (6 bases). Trimming took 1 base from V and 10 from J, leaving 8 bases between them. CDR3 length equals 12 residues. From germline, CDR1 is SGHTA and CDR2 FQGTGA.

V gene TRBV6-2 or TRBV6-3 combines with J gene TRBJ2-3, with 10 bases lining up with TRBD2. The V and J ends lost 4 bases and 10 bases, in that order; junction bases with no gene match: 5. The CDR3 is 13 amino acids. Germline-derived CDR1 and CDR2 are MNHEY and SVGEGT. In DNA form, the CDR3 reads TGTGCCAGCAGTTCCCACGGACTAGCGGCGCAGTATTTT. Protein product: CASSSHGLAAQYF.

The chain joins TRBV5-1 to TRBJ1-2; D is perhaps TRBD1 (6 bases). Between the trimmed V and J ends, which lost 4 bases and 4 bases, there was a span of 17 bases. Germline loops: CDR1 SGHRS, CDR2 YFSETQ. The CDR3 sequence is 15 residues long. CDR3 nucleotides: TGCGCCAGCAGCCTAAACCTCGGACAGATCTATGGCTACACCTTC. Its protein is CASSLNLGQIYGYTF.

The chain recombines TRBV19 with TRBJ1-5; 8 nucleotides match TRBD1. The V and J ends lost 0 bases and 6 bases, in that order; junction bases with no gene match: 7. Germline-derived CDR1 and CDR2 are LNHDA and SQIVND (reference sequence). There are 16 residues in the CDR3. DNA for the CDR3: TGTGCCAGTAGTATAGATCCCACAGGGGGACGTCAGCCCCAGCATTTT. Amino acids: CASSIDPTGGRQPQHF.

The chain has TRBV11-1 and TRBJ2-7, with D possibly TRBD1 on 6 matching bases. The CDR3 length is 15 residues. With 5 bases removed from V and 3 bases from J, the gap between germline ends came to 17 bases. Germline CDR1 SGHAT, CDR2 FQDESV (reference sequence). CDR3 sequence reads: CASSPLLPTGYEQYF. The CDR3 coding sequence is TGTGCCAGCAGCCCACTACTCCCGACAGGCTACGAGCAGTACTTC. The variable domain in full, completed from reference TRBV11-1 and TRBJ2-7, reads EAEVAQSPRYKITEKSQAVAFWCDPISGHATLYWYRQILGQGPELLVQFQDESVVDDSQLPKDRFSAERLKGVDSTLKIQPAELGDSAMYLCASSPLLPTGYEQYFGPGTRLTVT.

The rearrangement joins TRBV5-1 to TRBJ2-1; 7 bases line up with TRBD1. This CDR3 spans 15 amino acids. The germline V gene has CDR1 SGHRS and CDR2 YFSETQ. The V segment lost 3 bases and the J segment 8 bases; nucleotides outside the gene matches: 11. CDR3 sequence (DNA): TGCGCCAGCAGCTGGGGCCAGAGGGGGCCAGATGAGCAGTTCTTC. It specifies CASSWGQRGPDEQFF.

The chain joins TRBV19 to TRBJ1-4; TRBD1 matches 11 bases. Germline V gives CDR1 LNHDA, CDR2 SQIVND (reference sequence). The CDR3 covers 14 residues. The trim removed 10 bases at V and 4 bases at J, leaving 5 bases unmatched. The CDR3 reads CATGGQGVNEKLFF. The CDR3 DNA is TGTGCCACCGGGGGACAGGGGGTTAATGAAAAACTGTTTTTT.

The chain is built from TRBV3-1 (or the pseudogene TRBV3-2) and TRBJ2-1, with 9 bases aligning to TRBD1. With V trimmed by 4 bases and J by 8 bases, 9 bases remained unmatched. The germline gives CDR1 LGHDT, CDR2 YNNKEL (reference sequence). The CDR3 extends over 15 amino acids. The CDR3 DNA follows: TGTGCCAGCAGCCTAGGGGGGACAGGGATCCATGAGCAGTTCTTC. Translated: CASSLGGTGIHEQFF.

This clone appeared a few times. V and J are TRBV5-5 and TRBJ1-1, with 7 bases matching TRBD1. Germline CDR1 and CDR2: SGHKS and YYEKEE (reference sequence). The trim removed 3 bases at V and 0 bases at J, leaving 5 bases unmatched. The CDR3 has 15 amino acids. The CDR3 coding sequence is TGTGCCAGCAGCTACCCAACAGGGGTGAACACTGAAGCTTTCTTT. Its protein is CASSYPTGVNTEAFF. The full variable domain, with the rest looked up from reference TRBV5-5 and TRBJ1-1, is DAGVTQSPTHLIKTRGQQVTLRCSPISGHKSVSWYQQVLGQGPQFIFQYYEKEERGRGNFPDRFSARQFPNYSSELNVNALLLGDSALYLCASSYPTGVNTEAFFGQGTRLTVV.

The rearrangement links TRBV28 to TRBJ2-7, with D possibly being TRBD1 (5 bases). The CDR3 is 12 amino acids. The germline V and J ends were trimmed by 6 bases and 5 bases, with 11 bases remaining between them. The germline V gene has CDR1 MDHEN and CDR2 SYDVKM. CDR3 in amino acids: CASSMTEDEQYF. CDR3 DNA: TGTGCCAGCAGCATGACAGAAGACGAGCAGTACTTC.

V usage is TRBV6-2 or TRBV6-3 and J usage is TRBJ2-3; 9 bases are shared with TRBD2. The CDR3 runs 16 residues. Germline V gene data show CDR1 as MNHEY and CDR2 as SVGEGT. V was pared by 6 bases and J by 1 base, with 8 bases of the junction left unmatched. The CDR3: CASSPSGGGGTDTQYF. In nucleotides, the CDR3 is TGTGCCAGCAGCCCTTCTGGCGGGGGGGGCACAGATACGCAGTATTTT.

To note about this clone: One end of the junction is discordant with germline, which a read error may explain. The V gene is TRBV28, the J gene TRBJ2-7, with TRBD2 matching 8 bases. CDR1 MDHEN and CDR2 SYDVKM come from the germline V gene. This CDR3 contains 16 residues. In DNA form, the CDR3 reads TGTGCCAGCAGTTTCCTTGGTAGCGGGGCTTCTCGACCCTTTCCTTTC. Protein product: CASSFLGSGASRPFPF.

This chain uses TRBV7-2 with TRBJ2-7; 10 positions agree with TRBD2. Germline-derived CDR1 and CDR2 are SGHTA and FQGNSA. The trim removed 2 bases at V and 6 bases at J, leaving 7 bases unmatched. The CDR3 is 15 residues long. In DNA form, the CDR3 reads TGTGCCAGCAGCTTACCGCCACTAGCGGGGCGCGAGCAGTACTTC. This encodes CASSLPPLAGREQYF.

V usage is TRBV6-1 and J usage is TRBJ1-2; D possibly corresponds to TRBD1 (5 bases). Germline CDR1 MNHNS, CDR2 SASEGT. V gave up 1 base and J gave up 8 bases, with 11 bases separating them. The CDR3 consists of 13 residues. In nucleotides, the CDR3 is TGTGCCAGCAGTGAAGTGGGACTCTCAGGCTACACCTTC. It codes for CASSEVGLSGYTF.

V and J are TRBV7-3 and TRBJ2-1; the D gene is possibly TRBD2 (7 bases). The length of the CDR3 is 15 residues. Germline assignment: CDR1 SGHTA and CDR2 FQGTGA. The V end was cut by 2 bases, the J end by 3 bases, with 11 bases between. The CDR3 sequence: CASSLDGGRYNEQFF. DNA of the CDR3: TGTGCCAGCAGCTTAGACGGGGGGCGCTACAATGAGCAGTTCTTC.

The CDR3: CASSGKQGNEQFF. The CDR3 DNA reads TGCGCCAGCAGCGGAAAACAGGGGAATGAGCAGTTCTTC. The chain carries TRBV5-1 and TRBJ2-1, with 7 bases aligning to TRBD1. Per germline, CDR1 SGHRS and CDR2 YFSETQ. CDR3 size: 13 residues. V dropped 4 bases and J dropped 7; count of bases not matched to a gene: 5. Supplemented by reference TRBV5-1 and TRBJ2-1, the full variable domain reads KAGVTQTPRYLIKTRGQQVTLSCSPISGHRSVSWYQQTPGQGLQFLFEYFSETQRNKGNFPGRFSGRQFSNSRSEMNVSTLELGDSALYLCASSGKQGNEQFFGPGTRLTVL.